This T cell receptor (beta chain) derives from a study of cytomegalovirus exposure and HLA in healthy donors. V shed 2 bases and J shed 2 bases, with 13 bases lying between them. The length of the CDR3 is 15 residues. CDR1 and CDR2 from the germline V gene are SGHTA and FQGTGA. In the PCR, 60 Vbeta and 13 Jbeta primers were used. Profiling relied on immunoSEQ multiplex PCR, and the TCRdb table lists in-frame clones only, not all of them. The table records some 200,000 clones, around 79% of them present only once. The chain carries TRBV7-3 and TRBJ2-7, with D possibly being TRBD1 (5 bases). The source is a male donor in good health and CMV-seropositive. Sequencing input: PBMCs. CDR3: CASSLSPGPTYEQYF. The DNA for the CDR3 is TGTGCCAGCAGCTTATCTCCAGGGCCCACCTACGAGCAGTACTTC.